This T cell receptor (beta chain) came from a study of memory CD4+ T cells and cytomegalovirus serostatus. Study as a whole: Healthy Belgian adult donors included about nine CMV-positive and 24 CMV-negative people. Study-wide results and caveats: CMV serostatus prediction reached median AUC 0.95, or 0.91 with US-trained model.

Regarding this clone: Its antigen is currently unknown.

The sort gate was single viable CD3+CD4+CD8-CD45RO+ cells for memory CD4+ T cells. Profiled with immunoSEQ multiplex PCR; TCRdb holds only in-frame clones, not every one. The table lists 84,000 or so clones, approximately 80% of them singletons. Germline V lookup: CDR1 MDHEN, CDR2 SYDVKM. Between the trimmed V and J ends, which lost 6 bases and 4 bases, there was a span of 15 bases. CDR3 length: 15 residues. The chain combines TRBV28 with TRBJ2-2; D may be TRBD1 or TRBD2 (6 bases each). The specimen was memory CD4+ T cells from blood. This receptor was identified in an adult in good health and CMV-seronegative. As DNA, the CDR3 is TGTGCCAGCAGGATCGGGGGCCTCAGCACCGGGGAGCTGTTTTTT. Amino acids: CASRIGGLSTGELFF.